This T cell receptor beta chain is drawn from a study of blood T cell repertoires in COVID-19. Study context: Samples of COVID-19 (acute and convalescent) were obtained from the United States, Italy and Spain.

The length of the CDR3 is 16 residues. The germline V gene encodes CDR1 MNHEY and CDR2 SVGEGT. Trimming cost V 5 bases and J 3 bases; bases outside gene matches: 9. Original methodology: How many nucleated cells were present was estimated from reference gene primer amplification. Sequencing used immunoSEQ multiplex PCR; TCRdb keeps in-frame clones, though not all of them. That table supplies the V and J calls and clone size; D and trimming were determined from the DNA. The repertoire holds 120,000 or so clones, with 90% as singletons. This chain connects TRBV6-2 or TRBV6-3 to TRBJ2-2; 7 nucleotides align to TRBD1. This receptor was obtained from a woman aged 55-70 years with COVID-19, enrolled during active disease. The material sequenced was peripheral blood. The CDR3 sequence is CASSRPPGTDTGELFF. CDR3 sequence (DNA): TGTGCCAGCAGTCGACCCCCCGGGACAGACACCGGGGAGCTGTTTTTT.